This TCR beta chain was sequenced in a study of blood T cells in healthy people across ages. Study background: Per two T cells, template switching captured roughly one barcoded beta molecule.

This CDR3 comprises 11 residues. Trimming took off 8 bases at V and 7 bases at J, with 14 bases between the two ends. CDR1 and CDR2 from the germline V gene are DFQATT and SNEGSKA (reference sequence). This clonotype was found a few times. Donation came from healthy Caucasian individuals in Russia who were aged about 6 to 100. Total RNA was extracted at no less than 6 micrograms per sample. Sample-barcoded 5' priming and a J-beta primer mix drove a second PCR of about 6 to 11 cycles. At least 3 million CDR3-containing paired-end reads were obtained per sample. TCRdb re-called the 5' RACE reads with MiXCR, one entry per CDR3 protein. The sample consists of about a million distinct CDR3 sequences, 51% of them appearing once.

The V call is TRBV20-1, the J call TRBJ1-2; D call uncertain. This clonotype originated in a woman aged 55-70 years in good health. The sample consisted of blood. The CDR3 loop reads CSHKRTRGYTF. CDR3 sequence (DNA): TGCAGTCACAAACGGACTCGTGGCTACACCTTC.